This TCR beta chain derives from a study of T cell repertoires in cytomegalovirus infection. About the study: Use of recently identified HLA-C-restricted and well-studied HLA-B-restricted CMV epitopes was part of the study. Through public TCR beta signatures, both CMV infection and matching HLA type were indicated.

Whole-study results and caveats: Cumulative frequency of public TCR beta families picked out carriers of CMV plus the relevant HLA. In two of eight donors, the top clonotype was HLA-C-restricted CMV-specific.

This CDR3 region has 15 residues. Unmatched junction bases numbered 11, after V lost 5 bases and J lost 5 bases. One entry per CDR3 protein, called by TCRdb with MiXCR from the reads. The repertoire includes some 130,000 distinct CDR3 sequences, approximately 30% of them detected once, and 45% to 55% sits in the top ten. This clonotype was found a few times. What it recognizes is unknown. The gene calls are TRBV12-3 or TRBV12-4 and TRBJ1-1; TRBD1 aligns across 7 bases. The sequence came from a human donor in good health (CMV status not recorded). Some clones in this sample may be carry-over from other donors' samples. The sample in question was CD8+ T cells from cultured PBMCs, obtained from culture after CMV antigen stimulation. The CDR3 nucleotides read TGTGCCAGCAGTCCCCTCACAGGGGTCGGGACTGAAGCTTTCTTT. It encodes CASSPLTGVGTEAFF.